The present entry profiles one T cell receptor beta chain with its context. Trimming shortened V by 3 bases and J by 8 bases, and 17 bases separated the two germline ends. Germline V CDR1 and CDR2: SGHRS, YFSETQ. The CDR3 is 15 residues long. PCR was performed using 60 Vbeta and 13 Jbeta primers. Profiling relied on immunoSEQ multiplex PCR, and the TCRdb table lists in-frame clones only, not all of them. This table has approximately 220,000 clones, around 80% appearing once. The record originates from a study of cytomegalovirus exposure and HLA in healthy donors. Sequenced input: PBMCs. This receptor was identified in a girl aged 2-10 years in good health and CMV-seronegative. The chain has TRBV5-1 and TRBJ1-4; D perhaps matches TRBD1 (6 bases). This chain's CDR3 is CASSSQSGEAEKLFF. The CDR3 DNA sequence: TGCGCCAGCAGCTCCCAATCAGGGGAAGCAGAAAAACTGTTTTTT.